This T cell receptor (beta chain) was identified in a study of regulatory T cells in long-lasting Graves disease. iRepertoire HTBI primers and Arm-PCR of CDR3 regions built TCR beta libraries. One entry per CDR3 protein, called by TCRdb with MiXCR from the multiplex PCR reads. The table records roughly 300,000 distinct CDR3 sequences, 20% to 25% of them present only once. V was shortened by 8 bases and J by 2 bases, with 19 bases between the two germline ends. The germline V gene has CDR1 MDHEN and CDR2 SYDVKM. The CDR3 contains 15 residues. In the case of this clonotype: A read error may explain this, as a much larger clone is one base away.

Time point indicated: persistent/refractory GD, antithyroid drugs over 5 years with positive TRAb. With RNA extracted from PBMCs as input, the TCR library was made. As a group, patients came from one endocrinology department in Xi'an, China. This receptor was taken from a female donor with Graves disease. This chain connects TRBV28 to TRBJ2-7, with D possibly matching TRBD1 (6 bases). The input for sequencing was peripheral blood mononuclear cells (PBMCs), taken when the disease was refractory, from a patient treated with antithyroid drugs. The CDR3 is CASGSPTGLAYEQYF. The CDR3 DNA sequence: TGTGCCAGCGGTTCCCCGACAGGTCTAGCCTACGAGCAGTACTTC. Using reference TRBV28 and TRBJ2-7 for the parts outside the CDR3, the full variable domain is DVKVTQSSRYLVKRTGEKVFLECVQDMDHENMFWYRQDPGLGLRLIYFSYDVKMKEKGDIPEGYSVSREKKERFSLILESASTNQTSMYLCASGSPTGLAYEQYFGPGTRLTVT.